This T cell receptor beta chain emerged from a study of cytomegalovirus exposure and HLA in healthy donors. Study context: HLA-typed donors were the source of approximately 85 million unique TCRs held in an early data release. Findings and limits, study-wide: V- and J-gene trimming of TCR beta was linked (in a later analysis) to a missense DCLRE1C variant.

Each of the donors was a healthy bone marrow donor. Worth noting for this clone: The antigen is undetermined.

Use of 60 Vbeta and 13 Jbeta primers characterized the PCR. Libraries were prepared by immunoSEQ multiplex PCR; TCRdb keeps only in-frame clonotypes and omits some of them. The sample lists about 120,000 clones, around three quarters occurring once. The CDR3 length is 15 residues. Germline CDR1 is SQVTM and CDR2 is ANQGSEA. Trimming removed 7 bases from V and 7 bases from J; junction bases left unmatched: 13. The TCR sequence derives from a man aged 30 to 45 in good health and CMV-seropositive. The sequencing input was PBMCs. The J gene is TRBJ1-4, the V gene TRBV29-1; TRBD1 matches at 9 bases. CDR3 nucleotide sequence: TGCAGCGGCCAGGGGGGACAGGGTGGTAGTGAAAAACTGTTTTTT. Protein sequence: CSGQGGQGGSEKLFF. Variable domain in full (rest from reference TRBV29-1 and TRBJ1-4): SAVISQKPSRDICQRGTSLTIQCQVDSQVTMMFWYRQQPGQSLTLIATANQGSEATYESGFVIDKFPISRPNLTFSTLTVSNMSPEDSSIYLCSGQGGQGGSEKLFFGSGTQLSVL.